This T cell receptor beta chain was sequenced for a study of vaccination effects on CD4 cells after COVID-19. Details on this clone: Its specificity is unknown.

From germline, CDR1 is LGHDT and CDR2 YNNKEL (reference sequence). The CDR3 covers 18 residues. Trimming at V came to 2 bases and at J to 5 bases, leaving 15 bases not matched to a gene. Under the ViraFEST assay, PBMC were stimulated with viral peptide pools so that antigen-specific CD4+ T cells expanded. Sequencing was performed afterwards. Subsequent to less than twelve days of culture, CD4+ T cells were isolated. The person acquired a PCR-confirmed SARS-CoV-2 infection between March and December 2020. Method: immunoSEQ multiplex PCR; TCRdb's copy keeps in-frame clones and lacks some. The data hold tens of thousands of clones, with about 77% observed a single time.

The rearrangement uses TRBV3-1 (or the pseudogene TRBV3-2) and TRBJ2-3; 8 positions agree with TRBD2. Sample: CD4+ T cells from PBMCs cultured with HIV peptides, taken before COVID-19 vaccination. Regarding subset: HIV-1 Nef peptide pool negative control/reference culture. The source of this sequence is a human donor who had a prior SARS-CoV-2 infection. CDR3 residues: CASSQHPESGRVEDTQYF. DNA for the CDR3: TGTGCCAGCAGCCAACATCCGGAGAGCGGGAGAGTGGAAGATACGCAGTATTTT.